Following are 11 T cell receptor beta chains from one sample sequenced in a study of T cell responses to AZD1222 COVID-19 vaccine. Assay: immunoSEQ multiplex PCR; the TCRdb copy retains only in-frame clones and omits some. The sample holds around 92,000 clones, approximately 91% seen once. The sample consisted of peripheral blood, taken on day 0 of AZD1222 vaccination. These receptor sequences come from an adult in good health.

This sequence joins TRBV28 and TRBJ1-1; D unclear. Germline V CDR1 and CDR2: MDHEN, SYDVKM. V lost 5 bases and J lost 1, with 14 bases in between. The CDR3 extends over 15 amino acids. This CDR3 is CASSPQLGTNTEAFF. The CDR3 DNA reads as TGTGCCAGCAGTCCACAGCTCGGCACGAACACTGAAGCTTTCTTT.

CDR3 nucleotide sequence: TGTGCCAGCAGCAAAATTCGGGGAACCCCTACCTACGAGCAGTACTTC. This translates into CASSKIRGTPTYEQYF. The chain carries TRBV7-6 and TRBJ2-7, with D perhaps TRBD2 (5 bases). Trimming shortened V by 5 bases and J by 2 bases, and 19 bases separated the two germline ends. The CDR3 has 16 residues. CDR1 SGHVS and CDR2 FNYEAQ come from the germline V gene.

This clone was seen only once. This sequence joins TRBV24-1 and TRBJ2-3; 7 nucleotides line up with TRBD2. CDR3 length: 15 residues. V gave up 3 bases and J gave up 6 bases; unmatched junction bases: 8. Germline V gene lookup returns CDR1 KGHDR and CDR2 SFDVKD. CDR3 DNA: TGTGCCACCAGTGATCCCCGGGAAGCGGGGGATACGCAGTATTTT. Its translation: CATSDPREAGDTQYF.

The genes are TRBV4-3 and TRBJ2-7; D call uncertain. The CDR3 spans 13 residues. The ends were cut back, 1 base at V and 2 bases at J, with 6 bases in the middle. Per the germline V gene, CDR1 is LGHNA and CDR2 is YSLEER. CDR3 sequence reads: CASSQGQAYEQYF. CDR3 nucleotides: TGCGCCAGCAGCCAAGGCCAGGCCTACGAGCAGTACTTC.

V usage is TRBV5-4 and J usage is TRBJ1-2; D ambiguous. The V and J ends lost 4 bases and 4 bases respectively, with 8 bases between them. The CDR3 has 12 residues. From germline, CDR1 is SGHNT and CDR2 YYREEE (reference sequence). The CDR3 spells CASSKGSYGYTF. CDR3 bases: TGTGCCAGCAGCAAGGGTTCCTATGGCTACACCTTC.

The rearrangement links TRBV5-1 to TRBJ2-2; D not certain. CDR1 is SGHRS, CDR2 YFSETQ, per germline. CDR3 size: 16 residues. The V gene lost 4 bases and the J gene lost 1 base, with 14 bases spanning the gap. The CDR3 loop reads CASSLGFSLNTGELFF. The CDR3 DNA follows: TGCGCCAGCAGCCTAGGCTTCTCCTTGAACACCGGGGAGCTGTTTTTT. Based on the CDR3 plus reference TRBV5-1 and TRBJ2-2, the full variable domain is KAGVTQTPRYLIKTRGQQVTLSCSPISGHRSVSWYQQTPGQGLQFLFEYFSETQRNKGNFPGRFSGRQFSNSRSEMNVSTLELGDSALYLCASSLGFSLNTGELFFGEGSRLTVL.

DNA of the CDR3: TGTGCCAGCAAGTCCCTCGGGGGTAGCTCCTACGAGCAGTACTTC. Residues: CASKSLGGSSYEQYF. The J gene is TRBJ2-7, the V gene TRBV27; D is possibly TRBD2 (6 bases). The CDR3 loop spans 15 amino acids. V lost 7 bases, J lost 0 bases, and 16 bases lay in between. Germline lookup yields CDR1 MNHEY and CDR2 SMNVEV (reference sequence).

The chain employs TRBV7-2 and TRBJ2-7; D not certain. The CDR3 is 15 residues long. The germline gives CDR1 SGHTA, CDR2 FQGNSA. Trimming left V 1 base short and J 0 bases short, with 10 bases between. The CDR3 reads CASSLVEGGSYEQYF. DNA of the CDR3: TGTGCCAGCAGCTTAGTGGAAGGCGGCTCCTACGAGCAGTACTTC. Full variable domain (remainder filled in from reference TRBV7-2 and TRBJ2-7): GAGVSQSPSNKVTEKGKDVELRCDPISGHTALYWYRQSLGQGLEFLIYFQGNSAPDKSGLPSDRFSAERTGGSVSTLTIQRTQQEDSAVYLCASSLVEGGSYEQYFGPGTRLTVT.

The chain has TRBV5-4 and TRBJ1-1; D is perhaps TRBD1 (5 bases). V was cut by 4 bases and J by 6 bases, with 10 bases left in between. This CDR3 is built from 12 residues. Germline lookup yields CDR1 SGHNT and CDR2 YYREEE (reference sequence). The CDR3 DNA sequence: TGTGCCAGCAGCCGTGGGGGAGCTGAAGCTTTCTTT. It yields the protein CASSRGGAEAFF.

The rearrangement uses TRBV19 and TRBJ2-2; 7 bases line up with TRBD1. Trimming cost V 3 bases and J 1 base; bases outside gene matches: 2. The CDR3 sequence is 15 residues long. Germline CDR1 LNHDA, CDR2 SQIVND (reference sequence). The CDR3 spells CASSMGQWNTGELFF. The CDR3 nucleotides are TGTGCCAGTAGTATGGGACAGTGGAACACCGGGGAGCTGTTTTTT.

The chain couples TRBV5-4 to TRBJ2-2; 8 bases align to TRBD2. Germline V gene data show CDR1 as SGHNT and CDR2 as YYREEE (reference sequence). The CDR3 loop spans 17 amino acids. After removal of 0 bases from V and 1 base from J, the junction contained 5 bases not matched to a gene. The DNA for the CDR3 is TGTGCCAGCAGCTTGGTCGGCGGGGGGATGAACACCGGGGAGCTGTTTTTT. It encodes CASSLVGGGMNTGELFF.